This T cell receptor (beta chain) was documented in a study of technical replicates of blood from a few donors. TCRdb keeps only in-frame clones here, not all; method: immunoSEQ multiplex PCR. This sample carries just over 15,000 clones, 80% to 85% of them seen once, and the ten largest clones take around 13%. This clone was found once. V lost 9 bases, J lost 3 bases, and 3 bases stayed unmatched. CDR1 and CDR2 (germline): LNHDA, SQIVND (reference sequence). This CDR3 comprises 12 residues. The receptor was isolated from a human donor in good health. The sequenced sample consisted of PBMCs. The chain is built from TRBV19 and TRBJ2-7; 9 bases agree with TRBD1. The CDR3: CASGQGNYEQYF. The CDR3 region has the DNA TGTGCCAGCGGACAGGGGAACTACGAGCAGTACTTC.